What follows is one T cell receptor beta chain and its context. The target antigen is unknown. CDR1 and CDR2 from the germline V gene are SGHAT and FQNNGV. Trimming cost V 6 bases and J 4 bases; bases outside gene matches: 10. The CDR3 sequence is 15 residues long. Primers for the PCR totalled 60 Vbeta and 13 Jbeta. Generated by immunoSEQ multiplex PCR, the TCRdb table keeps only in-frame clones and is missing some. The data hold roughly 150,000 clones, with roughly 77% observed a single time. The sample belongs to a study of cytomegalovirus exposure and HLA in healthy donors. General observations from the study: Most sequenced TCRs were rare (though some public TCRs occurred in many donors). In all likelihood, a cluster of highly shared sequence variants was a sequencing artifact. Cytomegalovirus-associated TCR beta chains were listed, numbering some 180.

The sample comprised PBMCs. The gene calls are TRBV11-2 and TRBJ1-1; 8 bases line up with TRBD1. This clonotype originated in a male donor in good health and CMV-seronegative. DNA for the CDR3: TGTGCCAGCAGAAATACCGGGACAGGCGGCACTGAAGCTTTCTTT. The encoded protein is CASRNTGTGGTEAFF. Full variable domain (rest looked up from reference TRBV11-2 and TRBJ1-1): EAGVAQSPRYKIIEKRQSVAFWCNPISGHATLYWYQQILGQGPKLLIQFQNNGVVDDSQLPKDRFSAERLKGVDSTLKIQPAKLEDSAVYLCASRNTGTGGTEAFFGQGTRLTVV.